This T cell receptor (beta chain) was sequenced for a study of blood T cell repertoires in COVID-19. Across roughly 25 US areas, participants ranged in age from roughly 18 to 95 years. Participant-given clinical history determined each cohort assignment. Only in-frame clones appear in the TCRdb table, and some are missing; sequencing was by immunoSEQ multiplex PCR. The table includes a few hundred thousand clones, around four fifths detected once. Germline assignment: CDR1 MNHEY and CDR2 SMNVEV (reference sequence). V shed 6 bases, J shed 1 base, and the junction held 22 bases outside the gene matches. The CDR3 spans 20 residues.

The clonotype comes from a woman between 45 and 60 years old who had recovered from COVID-19. Sequencing was done on a sample of PBMCs or T cells enriched from blood (not recorded which). The V and J genes are TRBV27 and TRBJ1-1, with 8 nucleotides matching TRBD1. The DNA of the CDR3 is TGTGCCAGCAGGATGACACTACTTACCCACACAGGGGGATCGAACACTGAAGCTTTCTTT. Protein product: CASRMTLLTHTGGSNTEAFF.